This T cell receptor beta chain was sequenced during a study of T cell repertoires in cytomegalovirus infection. On the study more broadly: Indicated by public TCR beta signatures were CMV infection and matching HLA type.

TCRdb re-derived calls from the reads in MiXCR, one entry per CDR3 protein. In the table there are over 150,000 distinct CDR3 sequences, about 21% of which are singletons. Overall study results and limits: Summed frequency of public TCR beta families distinguished CMV carriers with the relevant HLA. The study found HLA-C-restricted CMV-specific TCR beta clonotypes dominating the ex vivo response.

This clonotype showed up many times. Its antigen remains unknown. Sequenced sample: PBMCs. The source of this sequence is a human donor in good health (CMV status not recorded). Some clones in this sample may be carry-over from other donors' samples.

This chain's CDR3 is CASTMVVAGGADTQYF. Written as DNA, the CDR3 is TGTGCCAGCACCATGGTAGTAGCGGGAGGAGCGGATACGCAGTATTTT. The chain combines TRBV28 with TRBJ2-3; the match to TRBD2 covers 10 bases. The V gene end was trimmed by 7 bases and the J gene end by 6 bases; junction bases not matched to a gene: 13. Germline CDR1 is MDHEN and CDR2 is SYDVKM. The length of the CDR3 is 16 residues.